These 5 T cell receptor beta chains were all obtained from the same sample, sequenced in a study of T cells in Graves' hyperthyroidism and ophthalmopathy. Researchers amplified the TCR beta CDR3 regions from RNA transcripts. TCR CDR3 underwent first-round RT-PCR with the HTBI primer set. TCRdb re-called the multiplex PCR reads with MiXCR, one entry per CDR3 protein. Of roughly 160,000 distinct CDR3 sequences listed, around 8.9% are singletons. The specimen was blood. Receptor source: a woman aged 18-29 years with Graves' hyperthyroidism that later progressed to Graves' ophthalmopathy.

Many counts were recorded for this clonotype. The chain uses TRBV3-1 and TRBJ2-5, with 7 bases fitting TRBD1. The CDR3 has 14 amino acids. Germline values: CDR1 LGHDT, CDR2 YNNKEL (reference sequence). Trimming took 1 base from V and 1 from J; bases not matched to a gene: 0. DNA for the CDR3: TGTGCCAGCAGCCAAGGACAGGGCCAAGAGACCCAGTACTTC. This encodes CASSQGQGQETQYF.

Many counts were recorded for this clonotype. The V gene is TRBV3-1, the J gene TRBJ1-1; the D gene is possibly TRBD1 (5 bases). Germline CDR1 and CDR2: LGHDT and YNNKEL (reference sequence). Deletions cut 0 bases from V and 3 bases from J, with 17 bases between. CDR3 length: 17 residues. The CDR3 region is CASSQEGTVGAYTEAFF. The DNA for the CDR3 is TGTGCCAGCAGCCAAGAAGGTACGGTAGGGGCCTACACTGAAGCTTTCTTT.

J is TRBJ2-7 and V is TRBV4-1, with D unresolved. V lost 0 bases, J lost 9 bases, and 15 bases lay in between. This CDR3 comprises 14 residues. Germline loops: CDR1 MGHRA, CDR2 YSYEKL. This CDR3 is CASSQENGWPRQYF. The CDR3 nucleotides read TGCGCCAGCAGCCAAGAGAACGGGTGGCCCAGGCAGTACTTC.

The rearrangement links TRBV11-2 to TRBJ2-4, with 7 bases that match TRBD2. Germline-derived CDR1 and CDR2 are SGHAT and FQNNGV. V gave up 5 bases and J gave up 0 bases; unmatched junction bases: 16. The CDR3 runs 19 residues. The CDR3 nucleotides read TGTGCCAGCAGCGGTGGGAGGGGCAAACTTAGGTTAGCCAAAAACATTCAGTACTTC. It is translated as CASSGGRGKLRLAKNIQYF.

This clonotype was seen at least ten times. V is TRBV4-1 and J is TRBJ1-4; weak D call: TRBD1 (5 bases). Trimming cost V 4 bases and J 8 bases, with 11 bases left between them. The CDR3 loop spans 13 amino acids. Germline values: CDR1 MGHRA, CDR2 YSYEKL. The CDR3 region has the DNA TGCGCCAGCAGCCGCAGGGTTAACGAAAAACTGTTTTTT. Protein sequence: CASSRRVNEKLFF.